This entry lists 5 T cell receptor beta chains sequenced from one sample in a study of cytomegalovirus exposure and HLA in healthy donors. The study ran its PCR with 60 Vbeta and 13 Jbeta primers. The method was immunoSEQ multiplex PCR; TCRdb's version includes in-frame clones alone and lacks a portion of them. In the table there are fewer than 180,000 clones, around 60% of which are singletons. The sequenced material came from PBMCs. These receptors were taken from a woman aged 60-75 years in good health and CMV-seropositive.

The chain couples TRBV11-2 to TRBJ2-5, with 12 bases that match TRBD1. Per germline, CDR1 SGHAT and CDR2 FQNNGV. CDR3 length: 16 amino acids. The V segment lost 2 bases and the J segment 5 bases; nucleotides outside the gene matches: 6. CDR3 amino acids: CASSLTRDRGLETQYF. The DNA of the CDR3 is TGTGCCAGCAGCTTAACCCGGGACAGGGGGCTGGAGACCCAGTACTTC.

This chain connects TRBV28 to TRBJ1-5; 8 bases are shared with TRBD1. V dropped 3 bases and J dropped 6; count of bases not matched to a gene: 7. This CDR3 has 15 amino acids. The germline CDR1 and CDR2 sequences are MDHEN and SYDVKM. The CDR3 region has the DNA TGTGCCAGCAGTTTGGCCGGGACAGGAGGTCAGCCCCAGCATTTT. Protein: CASSLAGTGGQPQHF.

This sequence joins TRBV30 and TRBJ2-7; 12 bases align to TRBD2. The V segment lost 1 base and the J segment 2 bases; nucleotides outside the gene matches: 6. In germline, CDR1 is GTSNPN, CDR2 SVGIG (reference sequence). This CDR3 comprises 16 residues. CDR3 in amino acids: CAWSGGLAGPPYEQYF. The CDR3, as DNA: TGTGCCTGGAGTGGGGGACTAGCGGGCCCCCCCTACGAGCAGTACTTC. Full variable domain (remainder filled in from reference TRBV30 and TRBJ2-7): SQTIHQWPATLVQPVGSPLSLECTVEGTSNPNLYWYRQAAGRGLQLLFYSVGIGQISSEVPQNLSASRPQDRQFILSSKKLLLSDSGFYLCAWSGGLAGPPYEQYFGPGTRLTVT.

This clone came up a few times. This chain joins TRBV6-1 and TRBJ1-5, with TRBD1 as a possible D gene (5 bases). Deletions cut 4 bases from V and 2 bases from J, with 9 bases between. This CDR3 has 14 residues. Per the germline V gene, CDR1 is MNHNS and CDR2 is SASEGT. The CDR3 protein is CASSGQHGNQPQHF. The CDR3 coding sequence is TGTGCCAGCAGTGGACAGCATGGCAATCAGCCCCAGCATTTT.

The gene calls are TRBV28 and TRBJ2-5; D unclear. The J call could be wrong; TRBJ2-7 is a better fit for the DNA end. Germline V lookup: CDR1 MDHEN, CDR2 SYDVKM. The CDR3 runs 13 residues. The CDR3 is CASSLGPKYEQYF. The CDR3 DNA reads as TGTGCCAGCAGTTTAGGTCCCAAATACGAGCAGTACTTC.